This T cell receptor (beta chain) was recorded in a study of HIV-infected patients and healthy controls (dated 2014 in TCRdb). This clonotype was observed a few times. Its antigen is still unknown. Per-nucleotide qualities are absent, and no much larger clonotype sits a single base away. CDR1 SGHTA and CDR2 FQGNSA are derived from the germline V gene. V is cut by 1 base and J by 6 bases, and the space between the germline ends is 7 bases. The CDR3 contains 13 residues, cysteine and phenylalanine counted. CDR3 DNA is the only sequence kept; it has 39 bases, read in frame from the first base. The receptor library was made with 5' RACE. The sequencer was an Illumina MiSeq. Starting from the raw public reads, TCRdb applied fastp trimming at Q25, assembled clones with MiXCR and retained in-frame beta chains. Each entry is one CDR3 protein sequence, shown with its most common DNA and genes. This sample gives almost 65,000 distinct CDR3 sequences in total; roughly 21% of them show up just once. Together, the top ten hold under 1.5% of the sample.

The sequence is built from TRBV7-2 and TRBJ2-1; a confident D gene designation cannot be given. This TCR was recovered from a human donor in good health. The material sequenced was CD4+ T cells from blood. This receptor has the CDR3 CASSLVKGNEQFF. Here is the DNA: TGTGCCAGCAGCTTAGTTAAGGGCAATGAGCAGTTCTTC.